This TCR beta chain was found in a study of human T cells and chemical hapten exposure. On the study more broadly: TCR yields per sample varied, mainly owing to small pooled library volume differences. Points from the study as a whole: Unchanged with DPC sensitization were TCRs above 1 in 1000 frequency.

Per the germline V gene, CDR1 is SGHVS and CDR2 is FQNEAQ. The V end lost 2 bases, the J end lost 3 bases, and 8 bases lay between the germline ends. The CDR3 has 15 residues. Individual cDNA molecules (in the library) carried attached unique molecular identifiers. Per the original methods: Samples ranged from 23,224 to 690,600 TCRs, with a median of approximately 90,000. TCRdb reprocessed the RACE reads via MiXCR and lists one record per CDR3 protein. The V and J calls were determined by TCRdb, not by the authors. The sample has about 47,000 distinct CDR3 sequences, almost 4.5% seen once. This clonotype was picked up many times. Its specificity is not known. Time point described: healthy volunteer bleed at 2 weeks. Total RNA was extracted from unfractionated whole blood.

V gene TRBV7-8 combines with J gene TRBJ2-6, with a tentative D call TRBD2 (5 bases). The sequencing input was whole blood. The receptor comes from a human donor in good health. Some clones in this sample may be carry-over from other donors' samples. The CDR3 region is CASSLTGVGANVLTF. Written as DNA, the CDR3 is TGTGCCAGCAGCTTAACCGGGGTTGGGGCCAACGTCCTGACTTTC.